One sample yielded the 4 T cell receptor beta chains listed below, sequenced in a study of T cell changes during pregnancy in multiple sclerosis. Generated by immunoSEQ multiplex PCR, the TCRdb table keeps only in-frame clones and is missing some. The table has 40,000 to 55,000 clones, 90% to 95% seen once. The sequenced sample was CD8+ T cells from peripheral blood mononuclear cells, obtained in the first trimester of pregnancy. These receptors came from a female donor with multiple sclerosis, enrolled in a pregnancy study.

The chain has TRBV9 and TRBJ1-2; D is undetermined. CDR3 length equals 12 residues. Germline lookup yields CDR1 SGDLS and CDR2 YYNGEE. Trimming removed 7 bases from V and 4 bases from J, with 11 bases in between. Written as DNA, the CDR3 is TGTGCCAGCCGCAGTCCGATCTATGGCTACACCTTC. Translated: CASRSPIYGYTF.

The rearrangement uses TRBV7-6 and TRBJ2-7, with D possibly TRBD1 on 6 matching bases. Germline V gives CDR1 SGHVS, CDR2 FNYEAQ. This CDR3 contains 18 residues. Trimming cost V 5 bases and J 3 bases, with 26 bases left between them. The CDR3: CASSPTPAPGTTLYEQYF. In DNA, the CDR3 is TGTGCCAGCAGCCCAACTCCAGCACCCGGGACAACACTCTACGAGCAGTACTTC. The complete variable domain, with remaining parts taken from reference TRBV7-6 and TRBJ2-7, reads GAGVSQSPRYKVTKRGQDVALRCDPISGHVSLYWYRQALGQGPEFLTYFNYEAQQDKSGLPNDRFSAERPEGSISTLTIQRTEQRDSAMYRCASSPTPAPGTTLYEQYFGPGTRLTVT.

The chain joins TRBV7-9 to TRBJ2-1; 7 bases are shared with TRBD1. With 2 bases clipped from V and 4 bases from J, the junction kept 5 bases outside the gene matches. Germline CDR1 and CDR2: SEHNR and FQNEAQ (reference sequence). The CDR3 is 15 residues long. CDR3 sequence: CASSLFRGSYNEQFF. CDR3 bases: TGTGCCAGCAGCTTATTCAGGGGGTCTTACAATGAGCAGTTCTTC. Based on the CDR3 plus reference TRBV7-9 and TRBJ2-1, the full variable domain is DTGVSQNPRHKITKRGQNVTFRCDPISEHNRLYWYRQTLGQGPEFLTYFQNEAQLEKSRLLSDRFSAERPKGSFSTLEIQRTEQGDSAMYLCASSLFRGSYNEQFFGPGTRLTVL.

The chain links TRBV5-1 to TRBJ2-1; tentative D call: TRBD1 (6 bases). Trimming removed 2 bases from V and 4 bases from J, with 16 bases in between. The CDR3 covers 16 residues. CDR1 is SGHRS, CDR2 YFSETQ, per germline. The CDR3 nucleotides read TGCGCCAGCAGCTTAGAAGGGACACAATCGTACAATGAGCAGTTCTTC. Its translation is CASSLEGTQSYNEQFF.